The 32 T cell receptor beta chains presented below share a single source sample, sequenced in a study of cytomegalovirus exposure and HLA in healthy donors (dated by TCRdb to about 2017). Libraries were prepared through the immunoSEQ multiplex PCR assay. For the multiplex PCR, a mixture combining 60 forward primers for TCR Vbeta segments and 13 reverse primers for TCR Jbeta segments was used. Sourced from immuneACCESS, this table was stored by TCRdb with only in-frame sequences that have V and J called. A share of the clones is absent; for the studies checked, an unresolved V gene accounts for under half, and the remainder has no known explanation. Recorded for this sample are around 110,000 clones; 81% of them occurred a single time. 3% to 5% of the sample is held by the ten biggest clonotypes. Sequenced material: PBMCs. These receptors originate from a woman aged 25 to 39 in good health and CMV-seronegative.

The chain uses TRBV7-9 and TRBJ2-1, with 7 bases identical to TRBD2. The CDR3 has 15 residues. Germline CDR1 SEHNR, CDR2 FQNEAQ (reference sequence). Unmatched junction bases numbered 10, after V lost 5 bases and J lost 6 bases. CDR3 bases: TGTGCCAGCAGCCCCCGGGGCGGGAGTGCCAATGAGCAGTTCTTC. Amino acid sequence: CASSPRGGSANEQFF.

The CDR3 DNA reads TGCGCCAGCAGCTTCGAAAGGGGTGAAAAACTGTTTTTT. Amino acids: CASSFERGEKLFF. This chain links TRBV5-1 with TRBJ1-4; tentative D call: TRBD1 (5 bases). The CDR3 runs 13 residues. The germline gives CDR1 SGHRS, CDR2 YFSETQ. Trimming removed 2 bases from V and 7 bases from J, with 9 bases in between.

The count of this clone is one. V and J are TRBV7-2 and TRBJ2-1; TRBD1 matches at 7 bases. Trimming removed 5 bases from V and 0 bases from J; junction bases left unmatched: 7. Per the germline V gene, CDR1 is SGHTA and CDR2 is FQGNSA. The CDR3 has 16 amino acids. CDR3 nucleotide sequence: TGTGCCAGCAGCCGAGGGGGCGGAAGCTCCTACAATGAGCAGTTCTTC. Protein product: CASSRGGGSSYNEQFF.

The J gene is TRBJ1-6, the V gene TRBV5-1; no definite D call. V gave up 0 bases and J gave up 8 bases, with 12 bases separating them. Per the germline V gene, CDR1 is SGHRS and CDR2 is YFSETQ. CDR3 size: 15 residues. CDR3 protein: CASSLAAQEDSPLHF. The CDR3 nucleotides are TGCGCCAGCAGCTTGGCAGCCCAGGAGGATTCACCCCTCCACTTT. Using reference TRBV5-1 and TRBJ1-6 for the parts outside the CDR3, the full variable domain is KAGVTQTPRYLIKTRGQQVTLSCSPISGHRSVSWYQQTPGQGLQFLFEYFSETQRNKGNFPGRFSGRQFSNSRSEMNVSTLELGDSALYLCASSLAAQEDSPLHFGNGTRLTVT.

The J gene is TRBJ2-2, the V gene TRBV19; 11 nucleotides line up with TRBD2. The CDR3 has 19 amino acids. V lost 4 bases and J lost 3; bases outside the gene matches: 13. Germline V gene data show CDR1 as LNHDA and CDR2 as SQIVND (reference sequence). CDR3 amino acids: CASSSPGALAGAYTGELFF. In DNA form, the CDR3 reads TGTGCCAGTAGTAGCCCGGGGGCACTAGCGGGAGCCTACACCGGGGAGCTGTTTTTT.

The chain uses TRBV7-9 and TRBJ2-7, with TRBD2 matching over 9 bases. This CDR3 comprises 15 residues. Germline CDR1 and CDR2: SEHNR and FQNEAQ (reference sequence). The J segment lost 3 bases and the V segment lost 3 bases, leaving 6 bases of the junction unmatched. Here the CDR3 reads CASSFFPSGNYEQYF. In nucleotides, the CDR3 is TGTGCCAGCAGCTTCTTCCCTAGCGGGAACTACGAGCAGTACTTC.

The rearrangement uses TRBV6-5 and TRBJ1-1; TRBD1 agrees at 8 bases. In germline, CDR1 is MNHEY, CDR2 SVGAGI. This CDR3 comprises 15 residues. Trimming cost V 6 bases and J 0 bases; bases outside gene matches: 6. The CDR3 sequence is CASSTGGFMNTEAFF. The CDR3 DNA sequence: TGTGCCAGCAGCACAGGGGGATTTATGAACACTGAAGCTTTCTTT.

This chain connects TRBV21-1 to TRBJ1-5; the table's D gene call, TRBD1, was not cross checked with the DNA. TRBV21-1 is a documented pseudogene. This CDR3 is built from 14 residues. CDR3 nucleotides: TGTGCCAGCAGCAAACAGGGGGGCAATCAGCCCCAGCATTTT. Translating gives CASSKQGGNQPQHF.

This sequence joins TRBV19 and TRBJ1-1; D is perhaps TRBD1 (6 bases). The CDR3 is 14 residues long. Germline lookup yields CDR1 LNHDA and CDR2 SQIVND (reference sequence). Trimming removed 1 base at V and 3 bases at J, with 9 bases between. CDR3 loop: CASSIGQVHTEAFF. CDR3 nucleotides: TGTGCCAGTAGTATAGGACAGGTTCACACTGAAGCTTTCTTT.

This clone has a handful of counts. The chain recombines TRBV5-1 with TRBJ2-1, with TRBD2 matching 9 bases. CDR1 and CDR2 from the germline V gene are SGHRS and YFSETQ. The V and J ends lost 7 bases and 0 bases, in that order; junction bases with no gene match: 2. This CDR3 spans 14 amino acids. The CDR3 DNA reads TGCGCCAGCCATAGCGGGAGCTCCTACAATGAGCAGTTCTTC. Protein product: CASHSGSSYNEQFF.

This clone has more than one count but fewer than ten. The V and J genes are TRBV6-5 and TRBJ1-6; 7 positions agree with TRBD1. Germline trimming cut 0 bases from V and 5 bases from J; bases unmatched to any gene: 1. Germline V gene sequence: CDR1 MNHEY, CDR2 SVGAGI. The CDR3 sequence is 15 residues long. CDR3: CASSYSDRHNSPLHF. The CDR3 DNA is TGTGCCAGCAGTTACTCGGACAGGCATAATTCACCCCTCCACTTT.

The chain combines TRBV7-9 with TRBJ2-3, with D unclear. Germline V lookup: CDR1 SEHNR, CDR2 FQNEAQ (reference sequence). Between the trimmed V and J ends, which lost 1 base and 3 bases, there was a span of 8 bases. The CDR3 is made up of 14 amino acids. CDR3 in amino acids: CASSLGALTDTQYF. The CDR3 DNA reads TGTGCCAGCAGCTTAGGGGCGCTAACAGATACGCAGTATTTT.

J is TRBJ2-7 and V is TRBV5-1; D is unclear. Germline CDR1 SGHRS, CDR2 YFSETQ. With 0 bases removed from V and 6 bases from J, the gap between germline ends came to 4 bases. The CDR3 totals 11 residues. The DNA of the CDR3 is TGCGCCAGCAGCTTGGGCGGCGAGCAGTACTTC. Its translation: CASSLGGEQYF.

The gene calls are TRBV28 and TRBJ1-1, with D perhaps matching TRBD1 (6 bases). Germline assignment: CDR1 MDHEN and CDR2 SYDVKM. Trimming removed 6 bases from V and 1 base from J, with 15 bases in between. The CDR3 is 15 residues long. The CDR3 DNA sequence: TGTGCCAGCAGATTTCCGGGACACCCGAACACTGAAGCTTTCTTT. Its translation: CASRFPGHPNTEAFF.

V is TRBV21-1 and J is TRBJ2-4; the table's D call TRBD2 went unverified against the DNA. TRBV21-1 is a pseudogene. The CDR3 length is 18 residues. The CDR3 DNA is TGTGCCAGCAGCCCTTGGGGACTAGCGAGCCTCAAGTCGGACATTCAGTACTTC. Its protein product is CASSPWGLASLKSDIQYF.

The chain couples TRBV19 to TRBJ2-1, with 8 bases fitting TRBD2. The CDR3 extends over 16 amino acids. Germline V CDR1 and CDR2: LNHDA, SQIVND (reference sequence). J gave up 2 bases and V 4 bases, and 7 bases lay outside the gene matches. The CDR3 sequence: CASSTGLALTYNEQFF. CDR3 nucleotides: TGTGCCAGTAGTACCGGACTAGCCTTAACCTACAATGAGCAGTTCTTC. The whole variable domain, filled in from reference TRBV19 and TRBJ2-1, reads DGGITQSPKYLFRKEGQNVTLSCEQNLNHDAMYWYRQDPGQGLRLIYYSQIVNDFQKGDIAEGYSVSREKKESFPLTVTSAQKNPTAFYLCASSTGLALTYNEQFFGPGTRLTVL.

Relative to its sample, this clone is medium-sized (0.01 to 0.1%). The sample holds other DNA sequences that translate to the same CDR3. The chain employs TRBV5-1 and TRBJ1-1, with D perhaps matching TRBD1 (5 bases). This CDR3 spans 14 amino acids. From germline, CDR1 is SGHRS and CDR2 YFSETQ. V lost 3 bases and J lost 1, with 10 bases in between. CDR3 DNA sequence: TGCGCCAGCAGCTCTGGACAACCGAACACTGAAGCTTTCTTT. Amino acid sequence: CASSSGQPNTEAFF. The variable domain in full, with the rest retrieved from reference TRBV5-1 and TRBJ1-1, is KAGVTQTPRYLIKTRGQQVTLSCSPISGHRSVSWYQQTPGQGLQFLFEYFSETQRNKGNFPGRFSGRQFSNSRSEMNVSTLELGDSALYLCASSSGQPNTEAFFGQGTRLTVV.

The V call is TRBV10-1, the J call TRBJ2-7; 10 nucleotides align to TRBD2. Unmatched junction bases numbered 10, after V lost 8 bases and J lost 9 bases. CDR3 length: 13 residues. CDR1 WNHNN and CDR2 SYGVQD come from the germline V gene (reference sequence). The CDR3 bases are TGCGCCAGCCAAGCAGTAGCGGGAGGAGGGCAGTACTTC. Translated: CASQAVAGGGQYF.

Here the CDR3 DNA reads TGTGCCAGCAGTTTGGGGCAGAAGCCCGCCTCGGGGCTTTGGGGGAGGAGGAATGAGCAGTTCTTC. Its translation is CASSLGQKPASGLWGRRNEQFF. The genes are TRBV28 and TRBJ2-1, with D possibly TRBD2 on 6 matching bases. The CDR3 extends over 22 amino acids. CDR1 is MDHEN and CDR2 is SYDVKM in the germline V gene. Trimming shortened V by 3 bases and J by 7 bases, and 37 bases separated the two germline ends.

The chain carries TRBV7-3 and TRBJ2-6; no clear D gene. With 4 bases removed from V and 12 bases from J, the gap between germline ends came to 13 bases. CDR1 and CDR2 (germline): SGHTA, FQGTGA. There are 13 residues in the CDR3. CDR3 nucleotides: TGTGCCAGCAGCTCCGTGCGATCCTCCGTCCTGACTTTC. Its protein is CASSSVRSSVLTF.

The rearrangement joins TRBV7-2 to TRBJ2-1; 7 bases align to TRBD1. This CDR3 region has 15 residues. The ends lost 5 bases at V and 8 bases at J; junction bases unmatched: 12. Germline CDR1 is SGHTA and CDR2 is FQGNSA. In nucleotides, the CDR3 is TGTGCCAGCAGCATAGGATGGGGGACAGCGGATGAGCAGTTCTTC. It translates to CASSIGWGTADEQFF.

The V and J genes are TRBV19 and TRBJ2-3; a weak D match, TRBD1 (5 bases). CDR1 and CDR2 from the germline V gene are LNHDA and SQIVND (reference sequence). The CDR3 totals 14 residues. V lost 5 bases and J lost 6, with 15 bases in between. Here the CDR3 reads CASSLRTLIDTQYF. DNA of the CDR3: TGTGCCAGTAGTCTCAGGACACTCATCGATACGCAGTATTTT.

The rearrangement uses TRBV28 and TRBJ2-5; no clear D gene. The DNA matches TRBJ2-7 better at its end, which makes the J call doubtful. The CDR3 spans 12 residues. Germline V lookup: CDR1 MDHEN, CDR2 SYDVKM. The CDR3 loop reads CASSDFPYEQYF. CDR3 DNA: TGTGCCAGCAGCGATTTCCCCTACGAGCAGTACTTC.

This clone occurred once. J is TRBJ2-3 and V is TRBV16, with 7 bases fitting TRBD2. Trimming took 0 bases from V and 3 from J; bases not matched to a gene: 18. CDR3 length: 20 residues. CDR1 is KGHSY, CDR2 FQNENV, per germline. The CDR3 region is CASSQSDSFLASGITDTQYF. CDR3 coding DNA: TGTGCCAGCAGCCAATCTGACAGCTTCTTGGCTAGCGGTATAACAGATACGCAGTATTTT.

The chain uses TRBV7-8 and TRBJ2-7, with D perhaps TRBD2 (6 bases). This CDR3 has 14 amino acids. V was clipped by 5 bases and J by 3 bases, with 14 bases between them. CDR1 and CDR2 (germline): SGHVS, FQNEAQ. CDR3 residues: CASSTFGSIYEQYF. As DNA, the CDR3 is TGTGCCAGCAGCACGTTCGGGAGTATCTACGAGCAGTACTTC.

V is TRBV7-9 and J is TRBJ2-5; a weak D match, TRBD2 (7 bases). CDR1 is SEHNR and CDR2 is FQNEAQ in the germline V gene (reference sequence). This CDR3 spans 16 amino acids. V lost 3 bases, J lost 2 bases, and 16 bases lay in between. The DNA for the CDR3 is TGTGCCAGCAGCTTCGGGTTGGGGGGGCCACAAGAGACCCAGTACTTC. It yields the protein CASSFGLGGPQETQYF.

The V and J genes are TRBV7-9 and TRBJ2-5; 12 nucleotides agree with TRBD1. Trimming cost V 3 bases and J 0 bases; bases outside gene matches: 2. CDR1 is SEHNR and CDR2 is FQNEAQ in the germline V gene (reference sequence). This CDR3 comprises 16 residues. The CDR3 DNA is TGTGCCAGCAGCTTTGGGACAGGGGGCGACCAAGAGACCCAGTACTTC. It translates to CASSFGTGGDQETQYF.

This chain links TRBV10-3 with TRBJ2-1; 12 nucleotides agree with TRBD2. The CDR3 contains 16 residues. In germline, CDR1 is ENHRY, CDR2 SYGVKD. With V trimmed by 2 bases and J by 7 bases, 6 bases remained unmatched. Here the CDR3 reads CAISEQTSGSLNEQFF. Written as DNA, the CDR3 is TGTGCCATCAGTGAGCAGACTAGCGGGAGTCTTAATGAGCAGTTCTTC.

In nucleotides, the CDR3 is TGTGCCATCTCGACAGCGCACACAGATACGCAGTATTTT. It encodes CAISTAHTDTQYF. The V gene is TRBV28, the J gene TRBJ2-3, with D perhaps matching TRBD1 (5 bases). V was clipped by 10 bases and J by 2 bases, with 13 bases between them. Germline CDR1 is MDHEN and CDR2 is SYDVKM. The CDR3 is 13 amino acids. Based on the CDR3 plus reference TRBV28 and TRBJ2-3, the full variable domain is DVKVTQSSRYLVKRTGEKVFLECVQDMDHENMFWYRQDPGLGLRLIYFSYDVKMKEKGDIPEGYSVSREKKERFSLILESASTNQTSMYLCAISTAHTDTQYFGPGTRLTVL.

This clone has only one observation. V is TRBV28 and J is TRBJ1-1; 8 nucleotides match TRBD1. This CDR3 is built from 16 residues. V lost 3 bases and J lost 1; bases outside the gene matches: 7. Germline CDR1 is MDHEN and CDR2 is SYDVKM. Here the CDR3 reads CASSLATGGRNTEAFF. The CDR3, as DNA: TGTGCCAGCAGTTTGGCAACAGGGGGGCGGAACACTGAAGCTTTCTTT.

This chain's CDR3 is CAIKGEGIRHYGYTF. CDR3 sequence (DNA): TGTGCCATCAAGGGGGAGGGGATAAGGCACTATGGCTACACCTTC. The chain uses TRBV10-3 and TRBJ1-2; D possibly corresponds to TRBD1 (6 bases). This CDR3 spans 15 amino acids. The ends were cut back, 7 bases at V and 3 bases at J, with 18 bases in the middle. The germline gives CDR1 ENHRY, CDR2 SYGVKD.

This chain joins TRBV25-1 and TRBJ2-5; D possibly corresponds to TRBD1 (5 bases). Trimming left V 3 bases short and J 3 bases short, with 11 bases between. Germline CDR1 is MGHDK and CDR2 is SYGVNS. The CDR3 has 14 amino acids. The CDR3 protein is CASSDVRQKETQYF. Written as DNA, the CDR3 is TGTGCCAGCAGTGATGTAAGACAGAAAGAGACCCAGTACTTC.